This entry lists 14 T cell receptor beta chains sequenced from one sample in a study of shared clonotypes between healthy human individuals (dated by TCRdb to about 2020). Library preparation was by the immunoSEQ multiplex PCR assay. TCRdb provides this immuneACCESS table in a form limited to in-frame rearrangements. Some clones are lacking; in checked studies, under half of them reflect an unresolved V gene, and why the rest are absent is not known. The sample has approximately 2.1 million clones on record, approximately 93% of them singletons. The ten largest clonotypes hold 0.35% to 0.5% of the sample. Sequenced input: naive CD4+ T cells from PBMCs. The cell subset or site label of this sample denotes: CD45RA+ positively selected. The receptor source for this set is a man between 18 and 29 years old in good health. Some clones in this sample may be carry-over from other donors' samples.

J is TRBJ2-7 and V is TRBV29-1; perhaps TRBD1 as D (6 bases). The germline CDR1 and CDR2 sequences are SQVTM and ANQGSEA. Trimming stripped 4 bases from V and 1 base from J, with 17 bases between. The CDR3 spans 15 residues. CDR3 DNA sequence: TGCAGCGTTGCAAAAGGGCTACAGGGTTCCTACGAGCAGTACTTC. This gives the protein CSVAKGLQGSYEQYF.

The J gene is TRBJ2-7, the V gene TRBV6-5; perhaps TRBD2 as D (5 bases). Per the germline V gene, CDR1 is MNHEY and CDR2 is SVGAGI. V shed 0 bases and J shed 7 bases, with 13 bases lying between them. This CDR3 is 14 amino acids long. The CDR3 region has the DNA TGTGCCAGCAGTTACTCGAGCGGTTCATGGGAGCAGTACTTC. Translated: CASSYSSGSWEQYF.

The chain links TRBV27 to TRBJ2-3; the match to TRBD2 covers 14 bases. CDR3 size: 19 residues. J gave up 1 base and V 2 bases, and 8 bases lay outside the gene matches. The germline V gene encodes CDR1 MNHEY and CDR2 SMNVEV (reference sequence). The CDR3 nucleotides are TGTGCCAGCAGTTTACCCGGGACTAGCGGGAGTGGTGGCACAGATACGCAGTATTTT. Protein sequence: CASSLPGTSGSGGTDTQYF.

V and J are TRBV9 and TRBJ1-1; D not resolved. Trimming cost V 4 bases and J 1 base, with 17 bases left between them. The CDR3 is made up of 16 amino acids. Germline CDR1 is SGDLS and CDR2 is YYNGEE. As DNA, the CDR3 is TGTGCCAGCAGCCTCGGAACCCCGGGCCCGAACACTGAAGCTTTCTTT. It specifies CASSLGTPGPNTEAFF.

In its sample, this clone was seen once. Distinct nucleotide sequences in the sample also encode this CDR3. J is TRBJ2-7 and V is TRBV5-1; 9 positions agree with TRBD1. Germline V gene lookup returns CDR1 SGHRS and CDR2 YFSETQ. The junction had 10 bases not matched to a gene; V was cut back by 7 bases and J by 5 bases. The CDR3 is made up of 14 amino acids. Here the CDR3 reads CASGPGQGFDEQYF. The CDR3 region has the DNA TGCGCCAGCGGGCCCGGACAGGGGTTCGACGAGCAGTACTTC.

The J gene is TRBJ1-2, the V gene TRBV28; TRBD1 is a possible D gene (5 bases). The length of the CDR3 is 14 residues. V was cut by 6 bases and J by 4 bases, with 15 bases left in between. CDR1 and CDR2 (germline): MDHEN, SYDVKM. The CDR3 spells CASRGRDRGYGYTF. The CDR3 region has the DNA TGTGCCAGCAGGGGGAGGGACCGTGGCTATGGCTACACCTTC.

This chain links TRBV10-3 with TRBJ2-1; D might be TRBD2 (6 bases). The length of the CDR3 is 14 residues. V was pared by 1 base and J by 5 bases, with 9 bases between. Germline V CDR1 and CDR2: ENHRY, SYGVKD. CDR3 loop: CAISELGLDNEQFF. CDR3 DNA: TGTGCCATCAGTGAGTTGGGACTCGACAATGAGCAGTTCTTC.

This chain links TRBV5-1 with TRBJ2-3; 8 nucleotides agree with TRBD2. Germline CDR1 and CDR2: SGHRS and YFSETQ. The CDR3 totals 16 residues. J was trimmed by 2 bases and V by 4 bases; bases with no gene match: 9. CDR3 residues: CASSREASGPTDTQYF. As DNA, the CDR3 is TGCGCCAGCAGCCGGGAGGCTAGCGGGCCCACAGATACGCAGTATTTT.

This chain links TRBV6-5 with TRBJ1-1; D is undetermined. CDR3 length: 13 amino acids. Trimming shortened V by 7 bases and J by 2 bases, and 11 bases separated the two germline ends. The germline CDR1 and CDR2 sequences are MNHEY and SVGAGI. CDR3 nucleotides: TGTGCCAGCACCCGGGCAGGAAACACTGAAGCTTTCTTT. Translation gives CASTRAGNTEAFF.

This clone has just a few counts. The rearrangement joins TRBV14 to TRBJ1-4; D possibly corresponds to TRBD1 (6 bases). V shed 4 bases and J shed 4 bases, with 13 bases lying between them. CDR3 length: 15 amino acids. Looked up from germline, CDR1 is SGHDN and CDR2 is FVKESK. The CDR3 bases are TGTGCCAGCAGCCGCGATGACAGGCTTAATGAAAAACTGTTTTTT. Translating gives CASSRDDRLNEKLFF.

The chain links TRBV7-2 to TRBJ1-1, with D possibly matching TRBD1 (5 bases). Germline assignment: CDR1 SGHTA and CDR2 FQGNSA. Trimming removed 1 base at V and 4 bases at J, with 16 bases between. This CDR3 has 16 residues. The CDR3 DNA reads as TGTGCCAGCAGCTTAGTAGGAAGGCAGGGCGGCACTGAAGCTTTCTTT. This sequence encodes CASSLVGRQGGTEAFF.

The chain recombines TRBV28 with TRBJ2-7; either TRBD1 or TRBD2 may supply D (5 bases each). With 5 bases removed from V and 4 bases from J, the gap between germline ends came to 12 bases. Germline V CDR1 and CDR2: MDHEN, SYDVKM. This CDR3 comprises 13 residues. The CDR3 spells CASSRDVIYEQYF. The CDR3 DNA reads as TGTGCCAGCAGTCGGGACGTTATATACGAGCAGTACTTC. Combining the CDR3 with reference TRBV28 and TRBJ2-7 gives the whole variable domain DVKVTQSSRYLVKRTGEKVFLECVQDMDHENMFWYRQDPGLGLRLIYFSYDVKMKEKGDIPEGYSVSREKKERFSLILESASTNQTSMYLCASSRDVIYEQYFGPGTRLTVT.

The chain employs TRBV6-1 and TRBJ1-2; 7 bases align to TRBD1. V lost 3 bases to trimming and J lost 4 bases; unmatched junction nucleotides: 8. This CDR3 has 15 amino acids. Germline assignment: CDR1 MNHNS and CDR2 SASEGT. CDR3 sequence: CASSDLGRGAYGYTF. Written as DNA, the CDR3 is TGTGCCAGCAGTGATTTAGGCAGGGGGGCCTATGGCTACACCTTC.

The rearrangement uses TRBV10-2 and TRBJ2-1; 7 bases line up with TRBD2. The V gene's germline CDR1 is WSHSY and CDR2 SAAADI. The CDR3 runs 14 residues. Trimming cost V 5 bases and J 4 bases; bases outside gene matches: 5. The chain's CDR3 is CASSLLARYNEQFF. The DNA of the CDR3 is TGCGCCAGCAGTTTACTAGCGAGGTACAATGAGCAGTTCTTC.